These 27 T cell receptor beta chains came from one sample sequenced in a study of cytomegalovirus exposure and HLA in healthy donors (dated 2017 in TCRdb). The protocol used for the library was the immunoSEQ multiplex PCR assay. The clones in this table, taken by TCRdb from immuneACCESS, are in-frame only. Not every clone is retained; where verified, under half of the shortfall comes from an unresolved V gene, and the cause of the rest is unknown. The sample profile shows approximately 300,000 clones; roughly 85% of them were found once. The top ten constitute around 0.84% of the sample. What was sequenced was PBMCs. The source is a woman in her late teens or twenties in good health and CMV-seronegative.

This sequence joins TRBV18 and TRBJ2-1; 14 nucleotides line up with TRBD2. Losses at the gene ends were 0 bases for V and 10 bases for J; bases not matched to a gene: 5. Germline CDR1 KGHSH, CDR2 LQKENI. The CDR3 consists of 16 residues. As DNA, the CDR3 is TGTGCCAGCTCACCACCCAGACTAGCGGGAGGGGGCGAGCAGTTCTTC. This codes for CASSPPRLAGGGEQFF.

The rearrangement links TRBV4-2 to TRBJ2-1; the D gene is possibly TRBD1 (5 bases). The CDR3 has 15 amino acids. V was pared by 2 bases and J by 10 bases, with 18 bases between. CDR1 is LGHNA, CDR2 YNFKEQ, per germline. The CDR3, as DNA: TGTGCCAGCAGCCAACTCTCGCGGCAGGGCCAGGAGCAGTTCTTC. Protein: CASSQLSRQGQEQFF.

This chain connects TRBV6-5 to TRBJ1-1, with TRBD1 matching over 7 bases. Germline values: CDR1 MNHEY, CDR2 SVGAGI. J lost 2 bases, V lost 6 bases, and 9 bases had no gene match. The CDR3 consists of 15 residues. CDR3 sequence reads: CASSFKGQTNTEAFF. As DNA, the CDR3 is TGTGCCAGCAGCTTCAAGGGACAGACTAACACTGAAGCTTTCTTT.

V gene TRBV19 combines with J gene TRBJ1-5; D is unclear. The V gene lost 6 bases and the J gene lost 2 bases, with 8 bases spanning the gap. The germline V gene has CDR1 LNHDA and CDR2 SQIVND (reference sequence). There are 13 residues in the CDR3. The chain's CDR3 is CASSAQGNQPQHF. The DNA of the CDR3 is TGTGCCAGTAGCGCCCAGGGCAATCAGCCCCAGCATTTT.

J is TRBJ2-3 and V is TRBV5-6; TRBD1 aligns across 10 bases. The CDR3 is 14 amino acids. Germline V gene data show CDR1 as SGHDT and CDR2 as YYEEEE. The junction had 4 bases not matched to a gene; V was cut back by 3 bases and J by 6 bases. The CDR3 sequence: CASSYGTGVDTQYF. Written as DNA, the CDR3 is TGTGCCAGCAGCTATGGGACAGGGGTCGATACGCAGTATTTT.

V is TRBV18 and J is TRBJ1-2, with 8 bases lining up with TRBD1. Germline V CDR1 and CDR2: KGHSH, LQKENI. V trimming: 4 bases; J trimming: 4 bases; junction bases outside the gene matches: 11. CDR3 length equals 16 residues. The CDR3 reads CASSLPGQGGGYGYTF. CDR3 nucleotide sequence: TGTGCCAGCTCACTCCCAGGACAGGGAGGTGGCTATGGCTACACCTTC.

The rearrangement links TRBV4-1 to TRBJ1-5, with D unclear. CDR3 size: 15 residues. V was clipped by 5 bases and J by 4 bases, with 15 bases between them. Germline-derived CDR1 and CDR2 are MGHRA and YSYEKL. The DNA of the CDR3 is TGCGCCAGCAGCATCCCGGGTGGCGGAAATCAGCCCCAGCATTTT. Protein: CASSIPGGGNQPQHF.

The J gene is TRBJ1-2, the V gene TRBV4-2, with D unresolved. Per the germline V gene, CDR1 is LGHNA and CDR2 is YNFKEQ. The CDR3 contains 15 residues. V was cut by 4 bases and J by 5 bases, with 17 bases left in between. In DNA, the CDR3 is TGTGCCAGCAGCCCCGGATCGGAGGGCTTTTATGGCTACACCTTC. This translates into CASSPGSEGFYGYTF.

There are a few counts of this clone. This rearrangement joins TRBV7-9 to TRBJ2-5, with D unresolved. Trimming cost V 0 bases and J 2 bases, with 4 bases left between them. From germline, CDR1 is SEHNR and CDR2 FQNEAQ (reference sequence). This CDR3 is 13 amino acids long. In DNA, the CDR3 is TGTGCCAGCAGCTTAGCCCATCAAGAGACCCAGTACTTC. Translation gives CASSLAHQETQYF.

V gene TRBV4-2 combines with J gene TRBJ1-4, with TRBD1 identical over 8 bases. This CDR3 contains 17 residues. Trimming cost V 4 bases and J 4 bases; bases outside gene matches: 11. CDR1 and CDR2 from the germline V gene are LGHNA and YNFKEQ. In nucleotides, the CDR3 is TGTGCCAGCAGCCTTACCCTGCAGGGGGCCTTTAATGAAAAACTGTTTTTT. This sequence encodes CASSLTLQGAFNEKLFF.

To note about this clone: Other DNA sequences from this sample encode an identical CDR3 as well. The rearrangement joins TRBV9 to TRBJ2-7; the D is unclear. Trimming stripped 0 bases from V and 2 bases from J, with 9 bases between. The CDR3 consists of 14 residues. Per germline, CDR1 SGDLS and CDR2 YYNGEE. The CDR3 region has the DNA TGTGCCAGCAGCGTAGGTGGCGGAACCTACGAGCAGTACTTC. Translating gives CASSVGGGTYEQYF.

The rearrangement links TRBV28 to TRBJ1-1; TRBD1 might be the D (5 bases). Germline CDR1 reads MDHEN; CDR2 reads SYDVKM. Trimming left V 6 bases short and J 5 bases short, with 16 bases between. This CDR3 is 14 amino acids long. CDR3 sequence (DNA): TGTGCCAGCAGCCCGGCCCAGGGTTGGACTGAAGCTTTCTTT. Translating it yields CASSPAQGWTEAFF.

The V and J genes are TRBV28 and TRBJ1-2; D unresolved. CDR1 and CDR2 from the germline V gene are MDHEN and SYDVKM. Trimming shortened V by 4 bases and J by 5 bases, and 14 bases separated the two germline ends. This CDR3 has 14 amino acids. The CDR3 region is CASSSRNSPYGYTF. CDR3 coding DNA: TGTGCCAGCAGTTCAAGAAACAGCCCTTATGGCTACACCTTC.

V usage is TRBV4-3 and J usage is TRBJ1-2, with D possibly TRBD1 on 6 matching bases. V was shortened by 1 base and J by 4 bases, with 10 bases between the two germline ends. This CDR3 is built from 14 residues. Germline assignment: CDR1 LGHNA and CDR2 YSLEER. The CDR3 protein is CASSQAGVGYGYTF. The CDR3 DNA is TGCGCCAGCAGCCAAGCAGGGGTCGGCTATGGCTACACCTTC.

The chain links TRBV6-4 to TRBJ2-6, with unresolved D. Germline V CDR1 and CDR2: MRHNA, SNTAGT. The V gene lost 0 bases and the J gene lost 0 bases, with 12 bases spanning the gap. The CDR3 is made up of 18 amino acids. In nucleotides, the CDR3 is TGTGCCAGCAGTGACTCTGGTCAGGCCCTCTCTGGGGCCAACGTCCTGACTTTC. The encoded protein is CASSDSGQALSGANVLTF.

This clone showed up just once. The J gene is TRBJ2-5, the V gene TRBV7-7, with TRBD1 identical over 10 bases. This CDR3 is built from 15 residues. Germline lookup yields CDR1 SSHAT and CDR2 FNYEAQ (reference sequence). With V trimmed by 4 bases and J by 5 bases, 7 bases remained unmatched. The DNA for the CDR3 is TGTGCCAGCAGCTCCTGGACAGGGGGACGGGAGACCCAGTACTTC. Amino acids: CASSSWTGGRETQYF. The full variable domain, rest sourced from reference TRBV7-7 and TRBJ2-5, is GAGVSQSPRYKVTKRGQDVTLRCDPISSHATLYWYQQALGQGPEFLTYFNYEAQPDKSGLPSDRFSAERPEGSISTLTIQRTEQRDSAMYRCASSSWTGGRETQYFGPGTRLLVL.

This clone was recorded a few times. The chain combines TRBV4-2 with TRBJ1-2; 7 bases fit TRBD1. Germline-derived CDR1 and CDR2 are LGHNA and YNFKEQ. The V gene end was trimmed by 3 bases and the J gene end by 5 bases; junction bases not matched to a gene: 9. The length of the CDR3 is 15 residues. The CDR3 nucleotides read TGTGCCAGCAGCCAGCCCGAGGGGGCGGATTATGGCTACACCTTC. Translation gives CASSQPEGADYGYTF.

J is TRBJ2-2 and V is TRBV7-7; 13 bases align to TRBD2. The CDR3 is made up of 16 amino acids. Germline V CDR1 and CDR2: SSHAT, FNYEAQ (reference sequence). J gave up 5 bases and V 4 bases, and 4 bases lay outside the gene matches. Written as DNA, the CDR3 is TGTGCCAGCAGCTCCGGACTAGCGGGAGAGACCGGGGAGCTGTTTTTT. Translating gives CASSSGLAGETGELFF. Combining the CDR3 with reference TRBV7-7 and TRBJ2-2 gives the whole variable domain GAGVSQSPRYKVTKRGQDVTLRCDPISSHATLYWYQQALGQGPEFLTYFNYEAQPDKSGLPSDRFSAERPEGSISTLTIQRTEQRDSAMYRCASSSGLAGETGELFFGEGSRLTVL.

The chain recombines TRBV4-3 with TRBJ1-5; D is unresolved. Germline V gene data show CDR1 as LGHNA and CDR2 as YSLEER. Trimming removed 1 base at V and 1 base at J, with 14 bases between. This CDR3 comprises 17 residues. This chain's CDR3 is CASSQGLKARSNQPQHF. CDR3 coding DNA: TGCGCCAGCAGCCAAGGTTTGAAGGCTAGGAGCAATCAGCCCCAGCATTTT.

This chain uses TRBV11-2 with TRBJ2-5; a weak D match, TRBD2 (5 bases). Trimming stripped 5 bases from V and 4 bases from J, with 11 bases between. CDR3 length: 13 amino acids. Germline values: CDR1 SGHAT, CDR2 FQNNGV. The CDR3 DNA is TGTGCCAGCAGCGCTGGAGGCACAGAGACCCAGTACTTC. Translating it yields CASSAGGTETQYF.

The chain joins TRBV25-1 to TRBJ1-1; 7 bases align to TRBD1. The V and J ends lost 6 bases and 4 bases, in that order; junction bases with no gene match: 5. The germline V gene has CDR1 MGHDK and CDR2 SYGVNS. There are 13 residues in the CDR3. The CDR3 protein is CASRFPGGTEAFF. The CDR3 region has the DNA TGTGCCAGCAGATTCCCAGGGGGCACTGAAGCTTTCTTT.

This rearrangement joins TRBV7-6 to TRBJ1-5; D perhaps matches TRBD1 (5 bases). Trimming cost V 4 bases and J 5 bases, with 9 bases left between them. The CDR3 covers 13 residues. The V gene's germline CDR1 is SGHVS and CDR2 FNYEAQ. The CDR3 DNA sequence: TGTGCCAGCAGCTACAGGACGGATCAGCCCCAGCATTTT. As protein: CASSYRTDQPQHF.

The rearrangement joins TRBV5-1 to TRBJ2-1; 11 bases fit TRBD1. Germline loops: CDR1 SGHRS, CDR2 YFSETQ. The CDR3 covers 16 residues. The J segment lost 6 bases and the V segment lost 0 bases, leaving 5 bases of the junction unmatched. CDR3 nucleotide sequence: TGCGCCAGCAGCTTGGATGGGACAGGGGGGACCAATGAGCAGTTCTTC. Translation: CASSLDGTGGTNEQFF.

The V gene is TRBV6-1, the J gene TRBJ2-7; TRBD1 might be the D (5 bases). The germline V gene encodes CDR1 MNHNS and CDR2 SASEGT. V gave up 4 bases and J gave up 1 base, with 14 bases separating them. The CDR3 is 15 residues long. The CDR3 region is CASSGSFGASYEQYF. CDR3 coding DNA: TGTGCCAGCAGTGGGTCGTTTGGGGCATCCTACGAGCAGTACTTC.

The J gene is TRBJ2-3, the V gene TRBV7-2; D might be TRBD2 (6 bases). Germline assignment: CDR1 SGHTA and CDR2 FQGNSA. The CDR3 has 17 residues. The V end was cut by 5 bases, the J end by 0 bases, with 18 bases between. CDR3: CASSHLRGAASTDTQYF. In DNA, the CDR3 is TGTGCCAGCAGCCATCTGCGGGGAGCGGCTAGCACAGATACGCAGTATTTT.

This chain joins TRBV7-2 and TRBJ1-1; D is ambiguous. This CDR3 region has 12 residues. Trimming removed 6 bases from V and 6 bases from J, with 11 bases in between. Per germline, CDR1 SGHTA and CDR2 FQGNSA. CDR3 DNA: TGTGCCAGCAGGAGGGCAGGCGCTGAAGCTTTCTTT. Its protein product is CASRRAGAEAFF.

The chain carries TRBV7-2 and TRBJ2-7; 10 bases agree with TRBD2. The trim removed 5 bases at V and 3 bases at J, leaving 10 bases unmatched. The CDR3 length is 16 residues. Germline V gene lookup returns CDR1 SGHTA and CDR2 FQGNSA. CDR3 nucleotides: TGTGCCAGCAGCCACGACCCACTAGCGGGGCACTACGAGCAGTACTTC. It codes for CASSHDPLAGHYEQYF.